The rows below give T cell receptor beta chains drawn from one sample of a study of T cell responses to AZD1222 COVID-19 vaccine. Measured with immunoSEQ multiplex PCR; TCRdb has only the in-frame clones, and not every one. Of 150,000 to 200,000 clones listed, approximately 89% are singletons. This sample comprised peripheral blood, obtained 28 days after the second AZD1222 dose. These receptors all come from an adult who received the AZD1222 COVID-19 vaccine. Both conserved end residues are part of each CDR3. The D gene is left open where the match is weak. Clone size, where shown, is once, few, many, or a class for clones that have expanded.

d_call	v_call	clone_size	j_call	cdr3_length	cdr3_aa	cdr3_nt
-	TRBV18	-	TRBJ1-1	15	CASSPPSRGGTEAFF	TGTGCCAGCTCACCACCAAGCAGAGGAGGCACTGAAGCTTTCTTT
TRBD1	TRBV5-1	-	TRBJ1-5	15	CASSFEGASNQPQHF	TGCGCCAGCAGCTTCGAGGGGGCGAGCAATCAGCCCCAGCATTTT
TRBD1	TRBV29-1	-	TRBJ1-1	13	CSVTQGANTEAFF	TGCAGCGTTACACAGGGGGCGAACACTGAAGCTTTCTTT
-	TRBV2	once	TRBJ2-7	14	CASNRAGVDYEQYF	TGTGCCAGCAATCGGGCAGGGGTCGACTACGAGCAGTACTTC
-	TRBV5-4	-	TRBJ2-2	16	CASSTRQAANTGELFF	TGTGCCAGCAGCACGCGACAGGCAGCGAACACCGGGGAGCTGTTTTTT
-	TRBV19	-	TRBJ2-7	14	CASSTRTVSYEQYF	TGTGCCAGTAGTACCCGGACGGTTTCCTACGAGCAGTACTTC
TRBD1	TRBV7-9	-	TRBJ2-5	15	CASSLAGQLQETQYF	TGTGCCAGCAGCTTAGCGGGACAGCTACAAGAGACCCAGTACTTC
TRBD2	TRBV28	once	TRBJ2-1	16	CASISGSGSRYNEQFF	TGTGCCAGCATTTCCGGTAGCGGGAGCCGTTACAATGAGCAGTTCTTC
-	TRBV6-1	-	TRBJ2-7	15	CASSELPRRPREQYF	TGTGCCAGCAGTGAACTGCCGAGACGACCGCGGGAGCAGTACTTC
-	TRBV28	-	TRBJ1-5	15	CASSPRDGTYQPQHF	TGTGCCAGCAGTCCGCGGGACGGGACGTATCAGCCCCAGCATTTT
TRBD2	TRBV15	-	TRBJ2-1	20	CATSGEGTSGMEYFYNEQFF	TGTGCCACCAGCGGTGAAGGGACTAGCGGGATGGAATACTTTTACAATGAGCAGTTCTTC
TRBD1	TRBV29-1	-	TRBJ1-3	13	CSGLTGQGNTIYF	TGCAGCGGATTGACAGGGCAGGGAAACACCATATATTTT
-	TRBV5-1	-	TRBJ2-1	16	CASSTPSAMGYNEQFF	TGCGCCAGCAGCACCCCTTCCGCGATGGGTTACAATGAGCAGTTCTTC
TRBD1	TRBV27	-	TRBJ1-2	15	CASSLGGTDLYGYTF	TGTGCCAGCAGTTTGGGCGGGACAGACCTCTATGGCTACACCTTC
-	TRBV10-3	-	TRBJ2-2	16	CASKGGQQSNTGELFF	TGTGCCAGCAAGGGGGGACAGCAATCGAACACCGGGGAGCTGTTTTTT
-	TRBV5-3	-	TRBJ2-1	16	CARSLGPGVGYNEQFF	TGTGCCAGAAGCTTGGGACCGGGAGTAGGCTACAATGAGCAGTTCTTC
-	TRBV5-6	-	TRBJ1-2	15	CASSLDGTRDYGYTF	TGTGCCAGCAGCTTGGACGGGACAAGGGACTATGGCTACACCTTC